These 19 T cell receptor beta chains originate from one sample sequenced in a study of T-cell memory formation after mild COVID-19. MiXCR, applied by TCRdb to the 5' RACE reads, yields one record per CDR3 protein. This table has 150,000 or so distinct CDR3 sequences, roughly 28% appearing once. Sequencing input: PBMCs or a T cell subset sorted from them (not recorded which). These receptors came from an adult woman who had mild COVID-19 (a few samples of this study predate the infection). Cell type and time point are not known.

V gene TRBV6-5 combines with J gene TRBJ2-3; no definite D call. Per the germline V gene, CDR1 is MNHEY and CDR2 is SVGAGI. The CDR3 contains 16 residues. V was trimmed by 2 bases and J by 3 bases, leaving 15 bases between them. The chain's CDR3 is CASSYGYWVWTDTQYF. In nucleotides, the CDR3 is TGTGCCAGCAGTTACGGCTATTGGGTTTGGACAGATACGCAGTATTTT.

This clonotype appeared a few times. This sequence joins TRBV7-2 and TRBJ1-6; maybe TRBD1 (5 bases). The CDR3 loop spans 18 amino acids. Germline V gives CDR1 SGHTA, CDR2 FQGNSA. Trimming stripped 6 bases from V and 0 bases from J, with 18 bases between. CDR3 protein: CASRRGSQLSSYNSPLHF. CDR3 nucleotide sequence: TGTGCCAGCAGACGGGGGTCACAGCTAAGCTCCTATAATTCACCCCTCCACTTT.

The genes are TRBV29-1 and TRBJ1-1, with no clear D. The CDR3 sequence is 12 residues long. The V end was cut by 4 bases, the J end by 1 base, with 7 bases between. CDR1 and CDR2 (germline): SQVTM, ANQGSEA. The DNA of the CDR3 is TGCAGCGTTGGGCAGACGAACACTGAAGCTTTCTTT. Residues: CSVGQTNTEAFF.

This clonotype came up a few times. This chain uses TRBV7-9 with TRBJ1-1; 8 nucleotides line up with TRBD1. CDR1 SEHNR and CDR2 FQNEAQ come from the germline V gene (reference sequence). With V trimmed by 2 bases and J by 10 bases, 6 bases remained unmatched. CDR3 length equals 13 residues. CDR3 coding DNA: TGTGCCAGCAGCTTAAGGGGGACAGGAGGAGCTTTCTTT. It specifies CASSLRGTGGAFF.

This clonotype turned up a few times. The CDR3 protein is CSVEDGTSGSYSEQFF. The CDR3 bases are TGCAGCGTTGAAGATGGTACTAGCGGGAGTTATAGTGAGCAGTTCTTC. The chain employs TRBV29-1 and TRBJ2-1, with 11 bases identical to TRBD2. The germline V gene encodes CDR1 SQVTM and CDR2 ANQGSEA. CDR3 size: 16 residues. Trimming at V came to 0 bases and at J to 9 bases, leaving 10 bases not matched to a gene.

This clonotype was observed a few times. The chain combines TRBV5-1 with TRBJ1-2, with TRBD1 matching over 7 bases. Germline lookup yields CDR1 SGHRS and CDR2 YFSETQ. V lost 0 bases to trimming and J lost 8 bases; unmatched junction nucleotides: 4. This CDR3 has 13 residues. The CDR3 bases are TGCGCCAGCAGCTTGGAACAGGGGAGCGGCTACACCTTC. It codes for CASSLEQGSGYTF. Together with reference TRBV5-1 and TRBJ1-2, the CDR3 gives the full variable domain: KAGVTQTPRYLIKTRGQQVTLSCSPISGHRSVSWYQQTPGQGLQFLFEYFSETQRNKGNFPGRFSGRQFSNSRSEMNVSTLELGDSALYLCASSLEQGSGYTFGSGTRLTVV.

The chain carries TRBV5-6 and TRBJ2-4; no definite D call. The CDR3 has 13 residues. Germline loops: CDR1 SGHDT, CDR2 YYEEEE. Deletions cut 7 bases from V and 7 bases from J, with 15 bases between. The CDR3 DNA follows: TGTGCCAGCCACGGTCTGATCTCCAACATTCAGTACTTC. Encoded protein: CASHGLISNIQYF.

The V gene is TRBV12-3 or TRBV12-4, the J gene TRBJ2-3; D unclear. CDR3 length equals 15 residues. Trimming took off 0 bases at V and 0 bases at J, with 7 bases between the two ends. CDR3 in amino acids: CASSLADTSTDTQYF. CDR3 in DNA: TGTGCCAGCAGTTTAGCCGATACTAGCACAGATACGCAGTATTTT.

The chain is built from TRBV29-1 and TRBJ2-1; 8 bases map to TRBD2. The CDR3 contains 14 residues. Germline V gene sequence: CDR1 SQVTM, CDR2 ANQGSEA. With 4 bases clipped from V and 7 bases from J, the junction kept 9 bases outside the gene matches. CDR3 coding DNA: TGCAGCGTTGTACCCGCGGGGGGCCTTAATGAGCAGTTCTTC. It specifies CSVVPAGGLNEQFF.

This clonotype was detected a few times. The chain carries TRBV12-3 or TRBV12-4 and TRBJ2-7; 8 nucleotides match TRBD1. The CDR3 is made up of 14 amino acids. The J segment lost 3 bases and the V segment lost 4 bases, leaving 5 bases of the junction unmatched. CDR3 sequence reads: CASSSNRGVYEQYF. The DNA of the CDR3 is TGTGCCAGCAGTTCTAACAGGGGGGTCTACGAGCAGTACTTC.

A few counts support this clonotype. The chain is built from TRBV29-1 and TRBJ2-1, with 9 bases matching TRBD2. Looked up from germline, CDR1 is SQVTM and CDR2 is ANQGSEA. Trimming removed 4 bases from V and 7 bases from J; junction bases left unmatched: 5. This CDR3 is 13 amino acids long. The CDR3 reads CSVVAGAGNEQFF. DNA for the CDR3: TGCAGCGTTGTAGCGGGAGCCGGGAATGAGCAGTTCTTC.

The rearrangement links TRBV20-1 to TRBJ2-2; 8 nucleotides line up with TRBD2. This CDR3 comprises 16 residues. Trimming took 2 bases from V and 4 from J; bases not matched to a gene: 9. Germline assignment: CDR1 DFQATT and CDR2 SNEGSKA (reference sequence). The CDR3 reads CSARRKREMGTGELFF. DNA for the CDR3: TGCAGTGCTAGAAGGAAGCGGGAGATGGGCACCGGGGAGCTGTTTTTT.

Only a few counts were recorded for this clonotype. The chain carries TRBV29-1 and TRBJ2-7; TRBD1 matches 9 bases. J was trimmed by 0 bases and V by 2 bases; bases with no gene match: 2. The CDR3 is made up of 14 amino acids. Germline values: CDR1 SQVTM, CDR2 ANQGSEA. CDR3 nucleotides: TGCAGCGTTGAATCGGGACAGGGCTCCTACGAGCAGTACTTC. Translation gives CSVESGQGSYEQYF.

The chain has TRBV20-1 and TRBJ1-1; D is perhaps TRBD1 (5 bases). CDR3 length: 13 residues. Per the germline V gene, CDR1 is DFQATT and CDR2 is SNEGSKA (reference sequence). The V gene lost 0 bases and the J gene lost 4 bases, with 9 bases spanning the gap. Here the CDR3 DNA reads TGCAGTGCTAGAGAGAGGGGTATCACTGAAGCTTTCTTT. Its translation: CSARERGITEAFF.

There are many counts of this clonotype. V is TRBV18 and J is TRBJ2-7; TRBD2 matches at 7 bases. Germline V CDR1 and CDR2: KGHSH, LQKENI. V was pared by 3 bases and J by 4 bases, with 9 bases of the junction left unmatched. The CDR3 is made up of 15 amino acids. The CDR3, as DNA: TGTGCCAGCTCACCCCCTATGGGGGAGGGGTACGAGCAGTACTTC. Its translation is CASSPPMGEGYEQYF.

For the CDR3, the DNA is TGCGCCAGCAGCTTCACACTGAACACTGAAGCTTTCTTT. Translation: CASSFTLNTEAFF. This chain connects TRBV5-1 to TRBJ1-1, with unresolved D. The germline V gene encodes CDR1 SGHRS and CDR2 YFSETQ. Trimming removed 2 bases at V and 0 bases at J, with 5 bases between. The CDR3 is 13 amino acids.

This clonotype showed up just a few times. The rearrangement uses TRBV20-1 and TRBJ2-3; D is unresolved. Per germline, CDR1 DFQATT and CDR2 SNEGSKA (reference sequence). V was clipped by 5 bases and J by 4 bases, with 13 bases between them. The CDR3 has 13 residues. The CDR3 region is CSAGQLGPDTQYF. In DNA, the CDR3 is TGCAGTGCTGGCCAGCTAGGTCCAGATACGCAGTATTTT.

The chain employs TRBV5-1 and TRBJ1-2; TRBD1 aligns across 10 bases. Losses at the gene ends were 3 bases for V and 12 bases for J; bases not matched to a gene: 8. Germline loops: CDR1 SGHRS, CDR2 YFSETQ. This CDR3 region has 13 residues. DNA of the CDR3: TGCGCCAGCAGCTCTGGATCCGGGACAGGGGACACCTTC. This codes for CASSSGSGTGDTF.

Only a few counts were recorded for this clonotype. J is TRBJ2-2 and V is TRBV7-9, with D tentatively TRBD2 (6 bases). Germline CDR1 reads SEHNR; CDR2 reads FQNEAQ (reference sequence). Trimming removed 3 bases at V and 4 bases at J, with 9 bases between. This CDR3 comprises 14 residues. The CDR3 DNA reads as TGTGCCAGCAGCTTGGAGGGGCTCACCGGGGAGCTGTTTTTT. Its protein product is CASSLEGLTGELFF.